This T cell receptor (beta chain) was identified in a study of shared clonotypes between healthy human individuals. Study-level points and caveats: Incomplete sequencing of sorted subsets was indicated by rarefaction despite large depth.

On this clone: The target antigen is unknown.

Libraries were prepared by immunoSEQ multiplex PCR; TCRdb keeps only in-frame clonotypes and omits some of them. The profile shows over 2,000,000 clones, over 85% of them singletons. V gave up 1 base and J gave up 2 bases, with 11 bases separating them. Germline V CDR1 and CDR2: MNHNS, SASEGT. The CDR3 has 15 amino acids. CD8 cells regarded as naive lacked CD45RO, were positively chosen for CCR7, and omitted terminally differentiated effector memory CD45RA+ cells. This TCR came from a young man in good health. Some clones in this sample may be carry-over from other donors' samples. The sequenced sample consisted of naive CD8+ T cells from PBMCs. The chain links TRBV6-1 to TRBJ1-1; D call uncertain. The CDR3 protein is CASSEDLGFNTEAFF. The CDR3, as DNA: TGTGCCAGCAGTGAAGATTTAGGATTCAACACTGAAGCTTTCTTT.